The sequence of this T cell receptor (beta chain) was determined in a study of persistence of HIV-infected CD4 T cells. About the study: A couple of participants gave one leukapheresis sample; others gave up to about 180 mL blood repeatedly. Antigen stimulation activated a lower proportion of cells, more of them memory, than anti-CD3/anti-CD28 stimulation.

Nonspecific anti-CD3/anti-CD28 bead stimulation represents the broad CD4+ T cell repertoire. Sorting of responding CD4+ T cells relied on upregulated CD40 ligand together with CD69. Note on this clone: Its target is unknown.

The libraries were made with immunoSEQ version 4 in survey mode. The table came from immunoSEQ multiplex PCR; TCRdb's copy has only in-frame clones and leaves some out. Of more than 35,000 clones in the sample, just over 90% were seen once. This CDR3 is 15 amino acids long. CDR1 and CDR2 from the germline V gene are SGHTS and YDEGEE. V dropped 0 bases and J dropped 5 bases, with 12 bases sitting between them. The chain joins TRBV5-8 to TRBJ1-5; tentatively, D is TRBD1 (5 bases). This sequence was found in an adult man with HIV who was CMV-seropositive. The sequenced sample was CD4+ T cells sorted from PBMCs after 18-hour stimulation, obtained from a patient who received antiretroviral therapy. The chain's CDR3 is CASSLALGRDQPQHF. CDR3 bases: TGTGCCAGCAGCTTGGCACTGGGGCGAGATCAGCCCCAGCATTTT.